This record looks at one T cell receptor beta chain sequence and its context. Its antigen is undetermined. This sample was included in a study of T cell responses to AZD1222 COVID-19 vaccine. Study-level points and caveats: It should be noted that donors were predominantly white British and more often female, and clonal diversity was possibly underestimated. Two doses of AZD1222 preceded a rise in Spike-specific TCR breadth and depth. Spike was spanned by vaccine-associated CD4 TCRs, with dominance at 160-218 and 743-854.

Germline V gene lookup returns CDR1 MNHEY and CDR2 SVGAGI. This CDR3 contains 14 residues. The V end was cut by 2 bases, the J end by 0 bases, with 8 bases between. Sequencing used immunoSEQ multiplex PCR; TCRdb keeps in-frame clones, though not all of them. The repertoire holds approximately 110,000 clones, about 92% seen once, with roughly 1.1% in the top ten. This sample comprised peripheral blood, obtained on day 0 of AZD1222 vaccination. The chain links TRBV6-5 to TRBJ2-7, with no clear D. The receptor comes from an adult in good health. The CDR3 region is CASSYKGFSYEQYF. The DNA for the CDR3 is TGTGCCAGCAGTTACAAGGGCTTCTCCTACGAGCAGTACTTC.